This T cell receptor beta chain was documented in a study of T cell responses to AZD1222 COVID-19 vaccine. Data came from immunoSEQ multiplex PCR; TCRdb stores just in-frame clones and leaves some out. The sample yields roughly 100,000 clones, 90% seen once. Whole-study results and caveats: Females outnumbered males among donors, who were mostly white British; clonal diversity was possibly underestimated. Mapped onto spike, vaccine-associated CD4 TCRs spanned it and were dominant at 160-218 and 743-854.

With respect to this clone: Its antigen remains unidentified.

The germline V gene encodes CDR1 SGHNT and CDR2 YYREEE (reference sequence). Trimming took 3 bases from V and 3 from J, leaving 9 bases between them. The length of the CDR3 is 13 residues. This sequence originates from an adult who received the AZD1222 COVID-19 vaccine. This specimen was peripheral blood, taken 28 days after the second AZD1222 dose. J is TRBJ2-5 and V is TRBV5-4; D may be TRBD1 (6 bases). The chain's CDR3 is CASSWGRKETQYF. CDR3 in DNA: TGTGCCAGCAGCTGGGGGCGTAAAGAGACCCAGTACTTC.